The clone carrying this T cell receptor (beta chain) came up many times. What it binds is not known. The data originate from a study of CD8 T cells in ankylosing spondylitis. The CDR3 totals 15 residues. V lost 6 bases, J lost 4 bases, and 11 bases stayed unmatched. Germline CDR1 and CDR2: DFQATT and SNEGSKA (reference sequence). Findings and caveats of the study: What appeared characteristic of ankylosing spondylitis blood was a TCR beta motif of several highly homologous variants.

MiXCR, applied by TCRdb to the 5' RACE reads, yields one record per CDR3 protein. Among 450,000 to 550,000 distinct CDR3 sequences listed, roughly 5.2% were seen once. The sequencing sample was made of blood, either unsorted or a sorted T cell fraction (not recorded which). The chain recombines TRBV20-1 with TRBJ2-2, with 7 bases fitting TRBD2. This receptor was taken from a male donor with ankylosing spondylitis. The CDR3 spells CSARRAGRATGELFF. DNA for the CDR3: TGCAGTGCCCGAAGGGCGGGGAGGGCCACCGGGGAGCTGTTTTTT.